This T cell receptor beta chain is from a study of immune evolution from preneoplasia to lung adenocarcinoma. General observations from the study: Later-stage lesions appeared to have more T cells, more diversity, less clonality.

V was pared by 5 bases and J by 11 bases, with 21 bases between. The CDR3 has 15 amino acids. Germline CDR1 SEHNR, CDR2 FQNEAQ (reference sequence). Comment on this clone: Its cognate antigen is unknown.

Histologic diagnosis was independently verified by two lung pathologists. Produced via immunoSEQ multiplex PCR; TCRdb's table is partial and in-frame only. The sample has nearly 2,500 clones; about 82% are singletons. The chain joins TRBV7-9 to TRBJ1-4, with unresolved D. The sequence derives from a person aged 45-60 years with lung adenocarcinoma. Sequencing was done on a sample of FFPE normal lung tissue adjacent to the tumor. The CDR3 sequence: CASSGEGSADGKLFF. CDR3 in DNA: TGTGCCAGCAGCGGAGAGGGATCAGCGGACGGGAAACTGTTTTTT.